The following is a TCR beta chain sequence with its context. Its antigen is unidentified. J was trimmed by 8 bases and V by 6 bases; bases with no gene match: 4. This CDR3 comprises 12 residues. In germline, CDR1 is MNHEY, CDR2 SVGAGI. The data were obtained in a study of T cells in tumors after PD-1 blockade. Whole-study context: Prior checkpoint blockade, systemic immunosuppressant use, or anti-cancer therapy within 4 weeks excluded patients. Points from the study as a whole: Roughly two fifths of tumor TCR clonotypes were also found in blood.

Tumor or blood genomic DNA was sequenced, with inputs of about 550 ng to 6,004 ng. Sequencing was performed with immunoSEQ multiplex PCR; in TCRdb, only in-frame clones are kept and a portion is missing. This sample has about 59,000 clones, with around 80% found just once. The chain couples TRBV6-5 to TRBJ1-2, with 9 positions matching TRBD1. The source is a human donor with basal cell carcinoma. The sequences come from PBMCs, collected before anti-PD-1 treatment. CDR3 sequence: CASRRTGEGYTF. The CDR3 DNA is TGTGCCAGCAGGCGGACAGGGGAAGGCTACACCTTC.